The subject of this entry is one T cell receptor beta chain. TCRdb analysed the 5' RACE reads with MiXCR anew, one entry per CDR3 protein. The repertoire consists of approximately 180,000 distinct CDR3 sequences, with 16% occurring once and the leading ten covering roughly 1.9%. The V gene's germline CDR1 is SGHVS and CDR2 FQNEAQ. The CDR3 runs to 14 residues. Between the trimmed V and J ends, which lost 10 bases and 4 bases, there was a span of 19 bases. This entry comes from a study of T-cell memory formation after mild COVID-19. The receptor's source is an adult woman who had mild COVID-19 (a few samples of this study predate the infection). Cell type and time point are not known. The genes are TRBV7-8 and TRBJ1-1, with D tentatively TRBD1 (5 bases). Input material: PBMCs or a T cell subset sorted from them (not recorded which). The CDR3 DNA follows: TGTGCCATCTCTCTTTTGGGGGTGGGCACTGAAGCTTTCTTT. Its translation: CAISLLGVGTEAFF.